The clone carrying this TCR beta chain was recorded a few times. Its antigen is undetermined. The sample comes from a study of identical twins. Healthy Caucasian donors formed the entire cohort. Findings and limits, study-wide: In drawing conclusions, the study used cross-sectional statistical analysis and did not follow the same donors.

TCRdb recomputed calls from the 5' RACE reads with MiXCR, one row per CDR3 protein. The table shows around 480,000 distinct CDR3 sequences, with approximately 15% occurring only once. The CDR3 is 16 residues long. J gave up 3 bases and V 4 bases, and 8 bases lay outside the gene matches. Germline CDR1 reads SEHNR; CDR2 reads FQNEAQ (reference sequence). The sample was also reused in another study, on yellow fever vaccine responses in identical twins.

The chain recombines TRBV7-9 with TRBJ2-7; 11 nucleotides align to TRBD2. This sequence was found in a young woman in good health. Sequencing was carried out using CD4+ T cells sorted from blood. The CDR3 DNA is TGTGCCAGCAGCTCCATCTCGACTAGCGGGGTCTACGAGCAGTACTTC. This gives the protein CASSSISTSGVYEQYF.